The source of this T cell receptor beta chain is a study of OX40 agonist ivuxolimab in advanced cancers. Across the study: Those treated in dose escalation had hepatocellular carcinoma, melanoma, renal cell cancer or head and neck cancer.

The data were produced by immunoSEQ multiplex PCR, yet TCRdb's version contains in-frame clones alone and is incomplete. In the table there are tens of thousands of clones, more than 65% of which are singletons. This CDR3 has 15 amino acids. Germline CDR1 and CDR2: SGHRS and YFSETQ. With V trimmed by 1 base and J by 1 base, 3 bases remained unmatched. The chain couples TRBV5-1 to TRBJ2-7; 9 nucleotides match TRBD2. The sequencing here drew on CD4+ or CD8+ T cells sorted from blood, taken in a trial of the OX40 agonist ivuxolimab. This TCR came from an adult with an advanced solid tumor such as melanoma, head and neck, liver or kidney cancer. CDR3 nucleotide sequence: TGCGCCAGCAGCTTGAATCTAGCGGGGTCCTACGAGCAGTACTTC. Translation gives CASSLNLAGSYEQYF. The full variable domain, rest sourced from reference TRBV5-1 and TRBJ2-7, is KAGVTQTPRYLIKTRGQQVTLSCSPISGHRSVSWYQQTPGQGLQFLFEYFSETQRNKGNFPGRFSGRQFSNSRSEMNVSTLELGDSALYLCASSLNLAGSYEQYFGPGTRLTVT.